Included here is one T cell receptor beta chain sequence, with context. What it binds is not known. This sample is drawn from a study of shared clonotypes between healthy human individuals. Study results and limitations: Sampling included only blood; tissue repertoires likely differ.

The replicate PCRs on unsorted PBMC were given about 300 ng DNA, which is 30,000 to 35,000 T cell genomes. Data came from immunoSEQ multiplex PCR; TCRdb stores just in-frame clones and leaves some out. The table records hundreds of thousands of clones, 75% to 80% of them present only once. This sequence was found in a woman aged 40-49 years in good health. Some clones in this sample may be carry-over from other donors' samples. Material: PBMCs.

CDR3 coding DNA: TGTGCCAGCAGTCCAAGGGGCAGGGGTGGGGACACTGAAGCTTTCTTT. This codes for CASSPRGRGGDTEAFF. The V gene is TRBV28, the J gene TRBJ1-1; the D gene is possibly TRBD1 (6 bases). CDR1 is MDHEN, CDR2 SYDVKM, per germline. The CDR3 sequence is 16 residues long. Trimming took 5 bases from V and 3 from J, leaving 19 bases between them.